This T cell receptor (beta chain) was identified in a study of regulatory T cells in long-lasting Graves disease. Time point indicated: newly diagnosed GD, antithyroid drugs for less than 3 months. Isolated PBMC RNA provided the starting material for the TCR library. This clonotype was seen ten or more times. The CDR3 runs 15 residues. Trimming pared 6 bases from V and 0 bases from J, leaving 14 bases between. Germline V gene sequence: CDR1 MNHEY, CDR2 SVGEGT. According to the study, TCR beta libraries were built with iRepertoire HTBI primers and CDR3-region Arm-PCR. In the original workflow: Taken together, the samples had 60 to 80 TRBV and more than twelve TRBJ segments identified. One entry per CDR3 protein, called by TCRdb with MiXCR from the multiplex PCR reads. For this entry, the V and J calls and clone size follow TCRdb and not the study's own pipeline. Among roughly 410,000 distinct CDR3 sequences listed, approximately 15% were seen once.

These data also formed part of another study, on T cells in Graves' hyperthyroidism and ophthalmopathy. As that report states: First-round RT-PCR targeting the TCR CDR3 was performed with the HTBI primer set.

Material: peripheral blood mononuclear cells (PBMCs), obtained at new diagnosis, from a patient treated with antithyroid drugs. This clonotype was obtained from a woman aged 40 to 50 with Graves disease. This sequence joins TRBV6-2 or TRBV6-3 and TRBJ1-1; D ambiguous. The CDR3 loop is CASSRGLFMNTEAFF. The CDR3 region has the DNA TGTGCCAGCAGCCGCGGGCTGTTCATGAACACTGAAGCTTTCTTT.